This T cell receptor (beta chain) was identified during a study of T cells in Graves' hyperthyroidism and ophthalmopathy. This clonotype was recorded a few times. Regions amplified from RNA transcripts were the TCR beta CDR3 regions. HTBI primers were used for first-round RT-PCR of the TCR CDR3. In TCRdb, the multiplex PCR reads were re-called with MiXCR into one record per CDR3 protein. The sample comprises 350,000 to 400,000 distinct CDR3 sequences, 19% of which are singletons, and around 4% rests with the top ten. Hyperthyroidism in the patients, aged 18 to 65, was newly diagnosed and under 2 months in duration. This CDR3 has 17 amino acids. Trimming removed 4 bases from V and 0 bases from J, with 19 bases in between. The germline V gene has CDR1 MGHRA and CDR2 YSYEKL.

Source material: blood. V usage is TRBV4-1 and J usage is TRBJ2-7, with a possible D match to TRBD2 (5 bases). This sequence was found in a woman between 18 and 29 years old with Graves' hyperthyroidism. The CDR3 here is CASSPRGWASDSYEQYF. The CDR3 bases are TGCGCCAGCAGCCCCCGGGGATGGGCATCGGACTCCTACGAGCAGTACTTC.